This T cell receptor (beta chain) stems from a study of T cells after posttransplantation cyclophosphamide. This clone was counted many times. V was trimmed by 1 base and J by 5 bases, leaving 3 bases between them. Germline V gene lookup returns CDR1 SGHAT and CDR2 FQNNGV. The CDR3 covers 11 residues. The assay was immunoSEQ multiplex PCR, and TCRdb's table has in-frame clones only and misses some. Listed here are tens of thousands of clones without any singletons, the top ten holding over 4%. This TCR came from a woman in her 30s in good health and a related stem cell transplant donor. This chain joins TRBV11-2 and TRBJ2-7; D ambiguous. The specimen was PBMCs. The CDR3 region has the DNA TGTGCCAGCAGCTTAGCGGACGAGCAGTACTTC. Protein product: CASSLADEQYF.